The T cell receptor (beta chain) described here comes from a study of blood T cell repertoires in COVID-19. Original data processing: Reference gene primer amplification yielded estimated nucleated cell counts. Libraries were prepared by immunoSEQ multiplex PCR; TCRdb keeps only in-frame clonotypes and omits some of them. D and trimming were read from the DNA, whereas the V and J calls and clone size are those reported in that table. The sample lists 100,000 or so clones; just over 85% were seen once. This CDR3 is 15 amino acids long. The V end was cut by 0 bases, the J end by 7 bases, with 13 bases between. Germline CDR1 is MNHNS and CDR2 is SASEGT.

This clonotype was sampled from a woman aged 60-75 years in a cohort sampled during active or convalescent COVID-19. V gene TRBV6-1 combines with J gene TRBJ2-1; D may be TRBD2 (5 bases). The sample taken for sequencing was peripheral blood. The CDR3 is CASSEAGASRNEQFF. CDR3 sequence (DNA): TGTGCCAGCAGTGAAGCGGGAGCTAGCCGGAATGAGCAGTTCTTC.